Presented here are 22 T cell receptor beta chains from one specimen sequenced in a study of T-cell reconstitution after alpha-beta-depleted transplantation in children. TCRbeta library preparation incorporated unique molecular identifiers. TCRdb re-called the PCR reads with MiXCR, one entry per CDR3 protein. Among 200,000 to 250,000 distinct CDR3 sequences listed, under 30% were seen once. Sequenced here: PBMCs, mostly from graft donor cells, sampled 360 days after TCRalphabeta/CD19-depleted stem cell transplant. These receptors all stem from a female patient between 2 and 10 years old who had a stem cell transplant for congenital amegakaryocytic thrombocytopenia, so the T cells may come from the graft donor.

In this sample, this clonotype turned up a few times. The rearrangement links TRBV20-1 to TRBJ2-1, with a weak D call TRBD2 (5 bases). This CDR3 has 13 amino acids. V lost 0 bases and J lost 9, with 12 bases in between. Germline loops: CDR1 DFQATT, CDR2 SNEGSKA (reference sequence). The CDR3: CSAREPLGGEQFF. The CDR3, as DNA: TGCAGTGCTAGAGAACCACTAGGAGGTGAGCAGTTCTTC.

The chain employs TRBV19 and TRBJ2-5; 9 bases line up with TRBD1. This CDR3 contains 16 residues. With V trimmed by 3 bases and J by 2 bases, 7 bases remained unmatched. Germline-derived CDR1 and CDR2 are LNHDA and SQIVND (reference sequence). DNA for the CDR3: TGTGCCAGTAGTATCCTTCCGGGACAGGGTCAAGAGACCCAGTACTTC. Encoded protein: CASSILPGQGQETQYF.

This clonotype has only a few counts. The DNA of the CDR3 is TGTGCCAGCCGCATTGGGGACAGGGGATCCTACGAGCAGTACTTC. Translation: CASRIGDRGSYEQYF. This rearrangement joins TRBV2 to TRBJ2-7; 10 bases fit TRBD1. Losses at the gene ends were 8 bases for V and 1 base for J; bases not matched to a gene: 8. The CDR3 spans 15 residues. CDR1 is SNHLY, CDR2 FYNNEI, per germline.

This clonotype was seen a handful of times. J is TRBJ2-3 and V is TRBV28; 10 bases align to TRBD2. The CDR3 sequence is 18 residues long. Germline V gene lookup returns CDR1 MDHEN and CDR2 SYDVKM. The trim removed 6 bases at V and 0 bases at J, leaving 12 bases unmatched. DNA for the CDR3: TGTGCCAGCAGCCACCTAGCGGGGGATTGGCCTAGCACAGATACGCAGTATTTT. This sequence encodes CASSHLAGDWPSTDTQYF.

This clonotype was counted many times. The chain carries TRBV6-6 and TRBJ2-1, with D uncertain. V shed 7 bases and J shed 9 bases, with 16 bases lying between them. Germline values: CDR1 MNHNY, CDR2 SVGAGI (reference sequence). The CDR3 is 13 amino acids. The CDR3 DNA follows: TGTGCCAGCACCGAGGACGGTACTGGTGAGCAGTTCTTC. The encoded protein is CASTEDGTGEQFF.

This clonotype turned up a few times. This chain connects TRBV2 to TRBJ1-5, with 7 bases that match TRBD1. Trimming removed 7 bases from V and 7 bases from J; junction bases left unmatched: 7. Germline loops: CDR1 SNHLY, CDR2 FYNNEI. The CDR3 has 13 amino acids. The CDR3 DNA is TGTGCCAGCACCCAGGGGGTAAGACAGCCCCAGCATTTT. Its translation is CASTQGVRQPQHF.

The chain employs TRBV28 and TRBJ1-1, with D tentatively TRBD1 (6 bases). V was pared by 3 bases and J by 1 base, with 15 bases between. The V gene's germline CDR1 is MDHEN and CDR2 SYDVKM. This CDR3 comprises 16 residues. DNA of the CDR3: TGTGCCAGCAGTTTGGCTCAGGGGATGGGGAACACTGAAGCTTTCTTT. Protein sequence: CASSLAQGMGNTEAFF.

This clonotype occurred a few times. The chain couples TRBV12-3 or TRBV12-4 to TRBJ2-1, with TRBD2 identical over 7 bases. The CDR3 length is 15 residues. The V gene end was trimmed by 1 base and the J gene end by 8 bases; junction bases not matched to a gene: 8. In nucleotides, the CDR3 is TGTGCCAGCAGTTTAGACCGGACTAGGTGGCATGAGCAGTTCTTC. Translation gives CASSLDRTRWHEQFF.

The rearrangement uses TRBV4-1 and TRBJ2-3, with TRBD2 identical over 16 bases. CDR1 MGHRA and CDR2 YSYEKL come from the germline V gene. With 4 bases clipped from V and 3 bases from J, the junction kept 7 bases outside the gene matches. The CDR3 is made up of 18 amino acids. In nucleotides, the CDR3 is TGCGCCAGCAGCCCGGGACTAGCGGGGGGGCGAGGGACAGATACGCAGTATTTT. Protein sequence: CASSPGLAGGRGTDTQYF.

This clonotype was picked up many times. The V call is TRBV24-1, the J call TRBJ2-3; the D is unclear. Trimming pared 1 base from V and 0 bases from J, leaving 7 bases between. CDR3 size: 15 residues. Germline values: CDR1 KGHDR, CDR2 SFDVKD. This chain's CDR3 is CATSDFVTSTDTQYF. Here the CDR3 DNA reads TGTGCCACCAGTGATTTCGTGACTAGCACAGATACGCAGTATTTT.

This chain uses TRBV7-6 with TRBJ2-7, with TRBD1 matching 11 bases. V dropped 5 bases and J dropped 6; count of bases not matched to a gene: 6. The CDR3 has 14 residues. CDR1 is SGHVS, CDR2 FNYEAQ, per germline. CDR3 DNA: TGTGCCAGCAGCCAAGGACAGGGGGCGGGCGAGCAGTACTTC. Protein sequence: CASSQGQGAGEQYF.

Ten or more counts support this clonotype. The gene calls are TRBV20-1 and TRBJ1-3; 9 positions match TRBD1. This CDR3 comprises 16 residues. With 1 base clipped from V and 7 bases from J, the junction kept 11 bases outside the gene matches. Germline V lookup: CDR1 DFQATT, CDR2 SNEGSKA (reference sequence). DNA for the CDR3: TGCAGTGCTAGAGTCCGCACCGACAGGGGGAAGAACACCATATATTTT. Translating gives CSARVRTDRGKNTIYF.

The chain has TRBV12-3 or TRBV12-4 and TRBJ2-5; D remains unclear. V lost 7 bases and J lost 5, with 11 bases in between. The CDR3 consists of 12 residues. CDR3 sequence (DNA): TGTGCCAGCACCGGTGGGGTGGAGACCCAGTACTTC. As protein: CASTGGVETQYF.

The genes are TRBV11-2 and TRBJ2-1; 9 bases agree with TRBD2. CDR3 length equals 18 residues. Losses at the gene ends were 4 bases for V and 5 bases for J; bases not matched to a gene: 15. CDR1 is SGHAT, CDR2 FQNNGV, per germline. CDR3 sequence reads: CASSSRKLAGGPHNEQFF. In DNA form, the CDR3 reads TGTGCCAGCAGCTCCCGAAAGTTGGCGGGGGGGCCCCACAATGAGCAGTTCTTC.

This clonotype was seen ten or more times. This chain connects TRBV4-1 to TRBJ2-7; D call uncertain. V lost 4 bases to trimming and J lost 4 bases, with 14 bases between them. The germline CDR1 and CDR2 sequences are MGHRA and YSYEKL. The CDR3 totals 14 residues. The CDR3 nucleotides are TGCGCCAGCAGCCTGATGGACCCCCTTTACGAGCAGTACTTC. It translates to CASSLMDPLYEQYF.

This clonotype has a handful of counts. The chain uses TRBV5-1 and TRBJ2-2; 9 bases agree with TRBD1. The CDR3 is 15 amino acids. V trimming: 4 bases; J trimming: 6 bases; junction bases outside the gene matches: 7. Per germline, CDR1 SGHRS and CDR2 YFSETQ. CDR3 sequence reads: CASSQQGAEAGELFF. The CDR3 DNA sequence: TGCGCCAGCAGCCAACAGGGGGCCGAGGCCGGGGAGCTGTTTTTT.

This sequence joins TRBV20-1 and TRBJ2-3, with TRBD1 as a possible D gene (6 bases). This CDR3 spans 14 amino acids. Germline values: CDR1 DFQATT, CDR2 SNEGSKA (reference sequence). Between the trimmed V and J ends, which lost 1 base and 5 bases, there was a span of 13 bases. The CDR3: CSARVTGKEDTQYF. CDR3 sequence (DNA): TGCAGTGCTAGAGTTACAGGGAAGGAAGATACGCAGTATTTT.

The V and J genes are TRBV14 and TRBJ2-7; 7 bases are shared with TRBD1. The germline gives CDR1 SGHDN, CDR2 FVKESK. V was clipped by 4 bases and J by 2 bases; unmatched bases: 8. The CDR3 is made up of 15 amino acids. The CDR3, as DNA: TGTGCCAGCAGCCGCTCGGACAGGCTCCCCTACGAGCAGTACTTC. Translation: CASSRSDRLPYEQYF.

CDR3 loop: CASSSYMATEAFF. CDR3 nucleotide sequence: TGTGCCAGCAGTTCTTACATGGCCACTGAAGCTTTCTTT. The V call is TRBV12-3 or TRBV12-4, the J call TRBJ1-1; D uncertain. CDR3 size: 13 residues. Trimming stripped 4 bases from V and 4 bases from J, with 10 bases between.

This clonotype showed up just a few times. The V gene is TRBV11-2, the J gene TRBJ2-1; D may correspond to TRBD1 or TRBD2 (5 bases each). CDR1 and CDR2 from the germline V gene are SGHAT and FQNNGV. CDR3 length: 16 residues. The V end was cut by 5 bases, the J end by 6 bases, with 20 bases between. CDR3 bases: TGTGCCAGCAGCCCGCTGAGTGGGGGTATAGTCAATGAGCAGTTCTTC. Its translation is CASSPLSGGIVNEQFF.

This clonotype has just a few counts. This chain uses TRBV5-1 with TRBJ1-2; TRBD1 aligns across 10 bases. CDR3 length: 15 amino acids. V lost 3 bases to trimming and J lost 7 bases; unmatched junction nucleotides: 9. CDR1 and CDR2 from the germline V gene are SGHRS and YFSETQ. The CDR3 here is CASSSRTGGVGGYTF. The CDR3 nucleotides are TGCGCCAGCAGCTCGAGGACAGGGGGAGTAGGTGGCTACACCTTC.

This clonotype has at least ten counts. This chain's CDR3 is CASSRPFSYEQYF. As DNA, the CDR3 is TGTGCCAGCAGCCGACCATTCTCCTACGAGCAGTACTTC. The rearrangement links TRBV2 to TRBJ2-7; D is ambiguous. Trimming removed 6 bases at V and 0 bases at J, with 9 bases between. This CDR3 region has 13 residues. The germline CDR1 and CDR2 sequences are SNHLY and FYNNEI.